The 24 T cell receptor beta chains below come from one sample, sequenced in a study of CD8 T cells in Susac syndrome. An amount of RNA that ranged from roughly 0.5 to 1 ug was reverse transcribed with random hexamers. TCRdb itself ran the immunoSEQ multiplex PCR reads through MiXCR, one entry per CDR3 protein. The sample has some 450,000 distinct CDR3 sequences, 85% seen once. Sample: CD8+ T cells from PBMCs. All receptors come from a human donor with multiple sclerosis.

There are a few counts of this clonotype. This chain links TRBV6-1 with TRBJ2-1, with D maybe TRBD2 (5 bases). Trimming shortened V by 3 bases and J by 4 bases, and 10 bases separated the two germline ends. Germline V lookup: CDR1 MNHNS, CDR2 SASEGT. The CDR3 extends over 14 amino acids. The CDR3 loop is CASSEDSDYNEQFF. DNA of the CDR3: TGTGCCAGCAGTGAGGACTCCGATTACAATGAGCAGTTCTTC.

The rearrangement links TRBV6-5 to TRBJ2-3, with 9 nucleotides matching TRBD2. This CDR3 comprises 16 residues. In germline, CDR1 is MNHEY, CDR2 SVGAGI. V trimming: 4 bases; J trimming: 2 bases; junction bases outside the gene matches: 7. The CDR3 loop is CASSLSAGGLTDTQYF. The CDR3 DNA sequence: TGTGCCAGCAGTTTATCAGCGGGGGGACTCACAGATACGCAGTATTTT.

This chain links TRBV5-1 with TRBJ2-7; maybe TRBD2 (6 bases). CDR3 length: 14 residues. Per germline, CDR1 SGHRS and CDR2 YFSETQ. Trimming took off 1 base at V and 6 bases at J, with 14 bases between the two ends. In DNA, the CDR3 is TGCGCCAGCAGCTTGACAGCGGGTGGGACCGAGCAGTACTTC. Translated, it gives CASSLTAGGTEQYF.

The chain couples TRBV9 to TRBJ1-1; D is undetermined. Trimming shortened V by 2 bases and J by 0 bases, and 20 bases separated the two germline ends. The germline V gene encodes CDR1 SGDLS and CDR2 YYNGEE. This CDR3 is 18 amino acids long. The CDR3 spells CASSVWPWWAPMNTEAFF. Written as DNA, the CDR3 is TGTGCCAGCAGCGTGTGGCCCTGGTGGGCACCCATGAACACTGAAGCTTTCTTT.

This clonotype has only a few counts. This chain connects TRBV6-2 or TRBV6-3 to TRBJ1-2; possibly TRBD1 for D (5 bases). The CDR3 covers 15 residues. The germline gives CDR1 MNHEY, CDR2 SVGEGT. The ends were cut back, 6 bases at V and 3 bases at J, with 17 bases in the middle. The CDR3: CASSLARRDYYGYTF. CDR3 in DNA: TGTGCCAGCAGCCTTGCCCGGAGGGACTACTATGGCTACACCTTC.

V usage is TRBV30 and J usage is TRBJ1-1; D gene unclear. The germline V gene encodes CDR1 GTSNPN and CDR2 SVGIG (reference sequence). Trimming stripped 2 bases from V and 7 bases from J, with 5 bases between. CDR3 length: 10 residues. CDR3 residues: CAWSNSEAFF. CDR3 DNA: TGTGCCTGGAGTAATAGTGAAGCTTTCTTT.

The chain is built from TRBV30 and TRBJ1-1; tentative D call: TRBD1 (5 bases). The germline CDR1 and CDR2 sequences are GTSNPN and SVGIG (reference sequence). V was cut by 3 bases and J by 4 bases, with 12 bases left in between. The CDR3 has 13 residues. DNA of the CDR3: TGTGCCTGGAGGTCGTCTGGGGGCACTGAAGCTTTCTTT. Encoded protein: CAWRSSGGTEAFF. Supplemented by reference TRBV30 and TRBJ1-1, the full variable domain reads SQTIHQWPATLVQPVGSPLSLECTVEGTSNPNLYWYRQAAGRGLQLLFYSVGIGQISSEVPQNLSASRPQDRQFILSSKKLLLSDSGFYLCAWRSSGGTEAFFGQGTRLTVV.

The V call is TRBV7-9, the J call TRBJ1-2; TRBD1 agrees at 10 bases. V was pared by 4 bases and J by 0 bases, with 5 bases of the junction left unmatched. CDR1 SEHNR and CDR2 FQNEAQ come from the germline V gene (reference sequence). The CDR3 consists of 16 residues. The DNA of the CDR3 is TGTGCCAGCAGCTCGCCGGACAGGGGGGCTAACTATGGCTACACCTTC. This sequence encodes CASSSPDRGANYGYTF.

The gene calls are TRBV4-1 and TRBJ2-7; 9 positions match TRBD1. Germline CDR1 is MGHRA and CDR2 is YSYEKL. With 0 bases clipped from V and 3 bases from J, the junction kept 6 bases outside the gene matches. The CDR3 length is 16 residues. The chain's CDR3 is CASSQDTGGLNYEQYF. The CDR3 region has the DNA TGCGCCAGCAGCCAAGATACAGGGGGCCTTAACTACGAGCAGTACTTC.

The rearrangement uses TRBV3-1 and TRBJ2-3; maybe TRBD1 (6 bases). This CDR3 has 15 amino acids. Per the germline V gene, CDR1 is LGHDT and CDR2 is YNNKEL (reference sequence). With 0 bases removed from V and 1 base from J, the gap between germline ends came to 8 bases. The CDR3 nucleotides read TGTGCCAGCAGCCAAGAGGGGGCCGGCACAGATACGCAGTATTTT. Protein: CASSQEGAGTDTQYF.

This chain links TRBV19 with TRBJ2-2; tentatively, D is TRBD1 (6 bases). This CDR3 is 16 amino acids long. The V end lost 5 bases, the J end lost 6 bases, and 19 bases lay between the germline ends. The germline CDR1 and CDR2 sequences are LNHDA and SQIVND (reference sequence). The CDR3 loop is CASSVYRDIGAGELFF. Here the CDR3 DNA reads TGTGCCAGTAGTGTGTACAGGGATATCGGGGCCGGGGAGCTGTTTTTT.

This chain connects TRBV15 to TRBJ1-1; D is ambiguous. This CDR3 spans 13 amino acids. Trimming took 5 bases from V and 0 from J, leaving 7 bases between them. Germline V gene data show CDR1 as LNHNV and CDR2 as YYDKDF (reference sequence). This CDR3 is CATSVWLNTEAFF. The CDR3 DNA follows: TGTGCCACCAGCGTATGGTTGAACACTGAAGCTTTCTTT.

The CDR3 is CASSSHRAYGYTF. CDR3 DNA sequence: TGTGCCAGCAGTTCACATAGGGCTTATGGCTACACCTTC. The chain carries TRBV25-1 and TRBJ1-2; no clear D. Trimming took off 5 bases at V and 5 bases at J, with 12 bases between the two ends. Germline CDR1 and CDR2: MGHDK and SYGVNS. The CDR3 is made up of 13 amino acids.

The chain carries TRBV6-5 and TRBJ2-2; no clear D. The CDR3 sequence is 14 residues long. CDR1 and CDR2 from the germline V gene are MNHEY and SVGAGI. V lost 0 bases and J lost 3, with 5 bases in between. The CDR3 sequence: CASSYSAYTGELFF. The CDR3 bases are TGTGCCAGCAGTTACTCAGCCTACACCGGGGAGCTGTTTTTT.

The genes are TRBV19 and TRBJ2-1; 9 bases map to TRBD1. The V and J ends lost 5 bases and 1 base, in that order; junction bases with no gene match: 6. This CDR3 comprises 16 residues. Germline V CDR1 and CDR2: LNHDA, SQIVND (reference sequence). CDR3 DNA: TGTGCCAGTAGTTGGACAGGGGCAAGGTCCTACAATGAGCAGTTCTTC. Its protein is CASSWTGARSYNEQFF. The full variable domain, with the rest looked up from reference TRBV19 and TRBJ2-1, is DGGITQSPKYLFRKEGQNVTLSCEQNLNHDAMYWYRQDPGQGLRLIYYSQIVNDFQKGDIAEGYSVSREKKESFPLTVTSAQKNPTAFYLCASSWTGARSYNEQFFGPGTRLTVL.

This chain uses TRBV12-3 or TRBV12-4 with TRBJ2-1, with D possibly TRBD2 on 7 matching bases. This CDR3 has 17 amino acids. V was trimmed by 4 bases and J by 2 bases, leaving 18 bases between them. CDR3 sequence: CASSSVARGAPYNEQFF. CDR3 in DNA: TGTGCCAGCAGTTCCGTGGCCCGGGGGGCCCCCTACAATGAGCAGTTCTTC.

CDR3 sequence (DNA): TGCAGTGCTAGAGATGAAGGGATTTACAGGGGGCCCCAGCATTTT. Translating it yields CSARDEGIYRGPQHF. This chain links TRBV20-1 with TRBJ1-5, with 7 bases matching TRBD1. Germline lookup yields CDR1 DFQATT and CDR2 SNEGSKA (reference sequence). CDR3 size: 15 residues. With V trimmed by 0 bases and J by 9 bases, 11 bases remained unmatched.

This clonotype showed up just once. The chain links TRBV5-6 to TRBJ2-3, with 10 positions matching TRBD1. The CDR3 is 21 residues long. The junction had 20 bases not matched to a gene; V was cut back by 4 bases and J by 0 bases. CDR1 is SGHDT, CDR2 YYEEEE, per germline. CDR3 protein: CASSPTVAGTGVLSSTDTQYF. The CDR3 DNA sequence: TGTGCCAGCAGCCCTACAGTAGCCGGGACAGGGGTTCTGTCTAGCACAGATACGCAGTATTTT.

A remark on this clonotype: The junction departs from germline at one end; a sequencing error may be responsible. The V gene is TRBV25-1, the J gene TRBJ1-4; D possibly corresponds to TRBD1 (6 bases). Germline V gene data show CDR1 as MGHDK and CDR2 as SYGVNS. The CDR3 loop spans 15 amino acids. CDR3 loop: CASSDWTATNGKLFF. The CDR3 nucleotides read TGTGCCAGCAGTGACTGGACAGCAACTAATGGAAAACTGTTTTTT. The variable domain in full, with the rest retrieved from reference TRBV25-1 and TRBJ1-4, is EADIYQTPRYLVIGTGKKITLECSQTMGHDKMYWYQQDPGMELHLIHYSYGVNSTEKGDLSSESTVSRIRTEHFPLTLESARPSHTSQYLCASSDWTATNGKLFFGSGTQLSVL.

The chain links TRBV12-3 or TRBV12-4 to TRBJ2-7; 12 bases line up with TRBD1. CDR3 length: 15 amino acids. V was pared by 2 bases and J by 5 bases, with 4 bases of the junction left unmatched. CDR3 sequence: CASSLPGQGAHEQYF. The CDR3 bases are TGTGCCAGCAGTTTACCGGGACAGGGGGCCCACGAGCAGTACTTC.

CDR3 in amino acids: CASSQEAGGTEAFF. In nucleotides, the CDR3 is TGTGCCAGCAGCCAGGAGGCCGGGGGCACTGAAGCTTTCTTT. V usage is TRBV14 and J usage is TRBJ1-1, with D perhaps matching TRBD1 (5 bases). This CDR3 contains 14 residues. The V gene's germline CDR1 is SGHDN and CDR2 FVKESK. The V gene lost 3 bases and the J gene lost 4 bases, with 12 bases spanning the gap. The whole variable domain, remainder taken from reference TRBV14 and TRBJ1-1, is EAGVTQFPSHSVIEKGQTVTLRCDPISGHDNLYWYRRVMGKEIKFLLHFVKESKQDESGMPNNRFLAERTGGTYSTLKVQPAELEDSGVYFCASSQEAGGTEAFFGQGTRLTVV.

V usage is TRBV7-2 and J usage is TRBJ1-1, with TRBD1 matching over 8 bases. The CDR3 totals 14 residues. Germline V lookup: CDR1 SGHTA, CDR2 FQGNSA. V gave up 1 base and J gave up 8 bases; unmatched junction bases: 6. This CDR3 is CASSLDGQGQEAFF. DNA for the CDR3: TGTGCCAGCAGCTTAGACGGACAGGGACAGGAAGCTTTCTTT.

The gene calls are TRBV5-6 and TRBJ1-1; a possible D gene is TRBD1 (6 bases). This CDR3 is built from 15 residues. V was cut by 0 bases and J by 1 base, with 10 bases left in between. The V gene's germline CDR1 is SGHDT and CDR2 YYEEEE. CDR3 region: CASSLERGANTEAFF. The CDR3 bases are TGTGCCAGCAGCTTGGAACGGGGGGCGAACACTGAAGCTTTCTTT.

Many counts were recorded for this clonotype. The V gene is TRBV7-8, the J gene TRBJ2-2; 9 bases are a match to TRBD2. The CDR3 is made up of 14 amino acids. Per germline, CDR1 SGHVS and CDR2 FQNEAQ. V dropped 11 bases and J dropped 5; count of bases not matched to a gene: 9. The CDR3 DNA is TGTGCCTCAGGCGGCGGGGGGGAAACCGGGGAGCTGTTTTTT. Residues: CASGGGGETGELFF.